This T cell receptor beta chain was retrieved from a study of cytomegalovirus exposure and HLA in healthy donors. Study observations and caveats: In vitro, three CMV-associated chains proved specific for CMV antigens. Accounts indicate the classifier identified cytomegalovirus status with strong specificity and sensitivity. Presence/absence analyses supposed approximately even sequencing depth among donors.

Primers for the PCR totalled 60 Vbeta and 13 Jbeta. Here immunoSEQ multiplex PCR was the method, and the copy in TCRdb shows in-frame clones only, minus some. The sample lists roughly 180,000 clones, about 9% seen once, with 1% to 1.5% in the top ten. Germline V gives CDR1 SEHNR, CDR2 FQNEAQ (reference sequence). CDR3 size: 12 residues. The V end lost 2 bases, the J end lost 5 bases, and 6 bases lay between the germline ends. This clone came up a few times. Its specificity is not known. The sequenced sample was PBMCs. This chain connects TRBV7-9 to TRBJ1-1; D not resolved. This TCR derives from a woman aged 25 to 39 in good health and CMV-seropositive. The DNA for the CDR3 is TGTGCCAGCAGCTTAAGAGGGACTGAAGCTTTCTTT. Amino acids: CASSLRGTEAFF.